This T cell receptor beta chain was observed in a study of blood T cells in healthy people across ages (dated by TCRdb to 2013 to 2016). Study-wide context: In model experiments, template switching captured about one uniquely barcoded TCR beta cDNA molecule for every two T cells. To track age-related changes in TCR beta repertoire diversity, the study relied on deep sequencing normalized with unique cDNA molecular identifiers. Donors were grouped into four age groups: young (average roughly 17 years), middle-aged (approximately 41), aged (around 60) and long-lived (around 82). To avoid experimental bias, donors of different ages were spread randomly across the sequencing lanes. The study analyzed two additional independent replicas of 1 million unique cDNA reads from the same blood draw for two donors, one aged 18 to 30 and one aged 80 or older.

Results and caveats for the whole study, not just this receptor: Estimates of total diversity based on one million sequenced T cells were considered lower bounds and underestimates. Donor CMV infection status was unknown, potentially confounding age-related changes in expanded clonotypes. Compared with the aged group, the long-lived group had more naive CD4+ T cells, fewer expanded clones and increased TCR diversity, a pattern suggesting age selection. Observed TCR beta diversity per million T cells fell roughly linearly with age, and a significant reduction was already apparent by age around 39. Since profiling was done on bulk unsorted PBMCs, naive and antigen-experienced compartments could not be conclusively compared. Observed TCR beta diversity correlated strongly with the percentage of naive T cells measured by flow cytometry.

A word on this clonotype: Its specific antigen is unknown. Per-nucleotide qualities are absent, and no much larger clonotype sits a single base away.

The method was 5' RACE. The instrument was an Illumina HiSeq 2500. A second roughly 6 to 12 cycle PCR used a sample-barcoded 5' primer and a J-beta primer mix. A unique molecular identifier was introduced onto each TCR beta cDNA molecule by a template-switch 5' adaptor carrying 12 random nucleotides. Each sample yielded at least 3 million CDR3-containing paired-end reads. First-strand cDNA was synthesized from all RNA with the Mint cDNA synthesis kit, primed by a TRBC-specific oligonucleotide. After uracil-DNA glycosylase treatment, a first 18-cycle PCR used universal primers M1SS and BC2_uni_R on all cDNA. Processing in the source paper ran as follows. For normalization, 1 million high-quality reads, each with a distinct molecular identifier, were randomly selected from each sample. Instead of being binned into consensus sequences, reads with shared molecular identifiers were discarded. MiTCR, run with a Q25 quality threshold and the strictest error-elimination algorithm, handled CDR3 identification, clonotype clustering and error correction. A nonparametric unseen species model with Euler transformation was used to estimate a lower bound on total TCR beta diversity. The public reads were reprocessed in TCRdb via fastp at Q25 and MiXCR, keeping in-frame beta chains. When rows share a CDR3 protein, they turn into one entry using the most common DNA and genes. Here the V and J calls rest on TCRdb's processing, not on the authors' analysis. The sample table lists nearly 800,000 distinct CDR3 sequences, about 56% of them with a count of one. The ten largest account for more than 25% of the sample.

The CDR3 sequence holds 11 residues, the cysteine and phenylalanine included. The only DNA kept is the CDR3, 33 bases in frame from the first base. V is cut by 3 bases and J by 8 bases, and the space between the germline ends is 7 bases. Per the germline V gene, MDHEN is the CDR1 and SYDVKM is the CDR2. Systemically healthy Caucasian individuals from Russia, 39 in total and aged about 6 to 100 years, were included as donors. About 9.1 milliliters of peripheral blood were collected from each donor into EDTA-treated Vacutainer tubes. Ficoll-Paque density-gradient centrifugation was used to isolate PBMCs, with at least 6 million obtained per sample. Trizol reagent was used to extract total RNA from PBMCs, with at least 5.5 micrograms per sample. For every donor, an aliquot of PBMCs went through flow cytometry to measure the percentages of naive CD45RAhigh/CD27high T cells.

This sequence was found in a man aged 35 to 55 in good health. In this chain, TRBV28 is recombined with TRBJ1-2; the D gene lacks a confident call. Sequenced: blood. The DNA sequence is given as TGTGCCAGCAGTTTCCGGCGCGGCTACACCTTC. Translated, it gives CASSFRRGYTF.